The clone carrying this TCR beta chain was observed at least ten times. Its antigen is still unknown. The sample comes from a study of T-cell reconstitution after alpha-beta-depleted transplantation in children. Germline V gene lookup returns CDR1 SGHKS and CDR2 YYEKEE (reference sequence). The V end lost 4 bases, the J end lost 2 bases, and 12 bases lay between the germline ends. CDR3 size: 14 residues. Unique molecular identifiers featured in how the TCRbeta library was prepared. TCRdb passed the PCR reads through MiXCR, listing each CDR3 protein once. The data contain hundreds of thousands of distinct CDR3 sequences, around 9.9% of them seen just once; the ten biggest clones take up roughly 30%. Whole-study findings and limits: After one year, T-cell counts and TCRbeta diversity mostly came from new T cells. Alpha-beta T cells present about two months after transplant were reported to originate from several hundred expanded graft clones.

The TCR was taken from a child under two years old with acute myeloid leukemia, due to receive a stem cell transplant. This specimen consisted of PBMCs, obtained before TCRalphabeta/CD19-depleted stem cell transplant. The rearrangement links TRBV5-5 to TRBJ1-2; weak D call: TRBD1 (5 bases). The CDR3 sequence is CASSPTGTNYGYTF. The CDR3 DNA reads TGTGCCAGCAGCCCGACCGGGACCAACTATGGCTACACCTTC.